Given below is one T cell receptor beta chain in context. Its antigen is undetermined. The entry originates in a study of somatic mutations in cytotoxic T cells in rheumatoid arthritis. Looking at the study overall: Collection of patient blood (30 ml EDTA) took place right after diagnosis, before any treatment. Whole-study findings and limits: Age-dependent increases in CD8+ clonality occurred in rheumatoid arthritis patients but not in healthy controls.

V shed 5 bases and J shed 2 bases, with 16 bases lying between them. This CDR3 is 16 amino acids long. Per the germline V gene, CDR1 is MDHEN and CDR2 is SYDVKM. Assay used: immunoSEQ multiplex PCR; TCRdb lists only in-frame clones, some missing. The data hold roughly 10,000 clones, with over 75% observed a single time. Sequencing used CD4+ T cells sorted from blood. This TCR was sampled from a woman aged 18-29 years with rheumatoid arthritis. This chain connects TRBV28 to TRBJ1-5, with D possibly matching TRBD1 (6 bases). CDR3 in DNA: TGTGCCAGCAGTCTACCGGGGGGCTTAGGCAATCAGCCCCAGCATTTT. Its translation is CASSLPGGLGNQPQHF. Looking up the rest from reference TRBV28 and TRBJ1-5 gives the full variable domain: DVKVTQSSRYLVKRTGEKVFLECVQDMDHENMFWYRQDPGLGLRLIYFSYDVKMKEKGDIPEGYSVSREKKERFSLILESASTNQTSMYLCASSLPGGLGNQPQHFGDGTRLSIL.